This entry is about one T cell receptor beta chain. Its antigen is unidentified. Using RNA transcripts as the source, TCR beta CDR3 regions were amplified. During a first-round RT-PCR of the TCR CDR3, the HTBI primer set was used. TCRdb used MiXCR to reprocess the multiplex PCR reads, holding one entry per CDR3 protein. The repertoire holds 530,000 or so distinct CDR3 sequences, with about 24% as singletons. The entry originates in a study of T cells in Graves' hyperthyroidism and ophthalmopathy. V dropped 5 bases and J dropped 0; count of bases not matched to a gene: 7. This CDR3 has 15 amino acids. Germline V gene sequence: CDR1 DFQATT, CDR2 SNEGSKA (reference sequence). General study findings and limits: Onset of ophthalmopathy came a median roughly 6.4 months after the model predicted it. Stable hyperthyroidism was separated from ophthalmopathy by a model based on 13 V-J features.

Sequenced: blood. The chain joins TRBV20-1 to TRBJ2-4; 7 bases are a match to TRBD2. The clonotype originates from a woman under 40 with Graves' ophthalmopathy. CDR3: CSAWDYQLAKNIQYF. The CDR3, as DNA: TGCAGTGCTTGGGACTACCAGTTAGCCAAAAACATTCAGTACTTC.